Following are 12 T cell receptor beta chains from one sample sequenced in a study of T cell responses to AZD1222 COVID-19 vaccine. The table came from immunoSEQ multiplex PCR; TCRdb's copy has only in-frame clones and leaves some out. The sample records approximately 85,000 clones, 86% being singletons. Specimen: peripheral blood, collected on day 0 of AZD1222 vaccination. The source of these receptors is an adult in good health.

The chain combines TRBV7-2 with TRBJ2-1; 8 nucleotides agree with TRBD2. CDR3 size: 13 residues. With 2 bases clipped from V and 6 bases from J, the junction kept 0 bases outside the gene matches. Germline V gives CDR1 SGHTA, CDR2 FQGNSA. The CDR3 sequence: CASSLSGGNEQFF. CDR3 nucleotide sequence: TGTGCCAGCAGCTTAAGCGGGGGCAATGAGCAGTTCTTC.

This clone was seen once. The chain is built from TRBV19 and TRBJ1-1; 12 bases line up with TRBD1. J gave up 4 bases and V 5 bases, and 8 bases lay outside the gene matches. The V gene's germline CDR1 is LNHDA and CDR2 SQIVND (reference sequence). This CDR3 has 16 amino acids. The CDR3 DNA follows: TGTGCCAGTAGTGTTGGGACAGGGGGCGGTGGCACTGAAGCTTTCTTT. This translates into CASSVGTGGGGTEAFF.

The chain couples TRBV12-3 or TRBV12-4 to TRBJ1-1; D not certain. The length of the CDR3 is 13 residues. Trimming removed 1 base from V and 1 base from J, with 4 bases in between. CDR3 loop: CASSLVGNTEAFF. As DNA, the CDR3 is TGTGCCAGCAGTTTAGTAGGGAACACTGAAGCTTTCTTT.

In DNA, the CDR3 is TGTGCCAGCAGTCCGATAGTTCCTAGCAATCAGCCCCAGCATTTT. Translation gives CASSPIVPSNQPQHF. This chain connects TRBV6-2 or TRBV6-3 to TRBJ1-5; D unresolved. Trimming took 5 bases from V and 0 from J, leaving 11 bases between them. The CDR3 sequence is 15 residues long. The germline CDR1 and CDR2 sequences are MNHEY and SVGEGT.

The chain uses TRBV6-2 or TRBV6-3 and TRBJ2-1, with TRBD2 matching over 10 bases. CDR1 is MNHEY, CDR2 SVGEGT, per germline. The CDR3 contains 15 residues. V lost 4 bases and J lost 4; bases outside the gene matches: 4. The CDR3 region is CASSLSGRAYNEQFF. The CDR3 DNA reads TGTGCCAGCAGTTTGAGCGGGAGGGCTTACAATGAGCAGTTCTTC.

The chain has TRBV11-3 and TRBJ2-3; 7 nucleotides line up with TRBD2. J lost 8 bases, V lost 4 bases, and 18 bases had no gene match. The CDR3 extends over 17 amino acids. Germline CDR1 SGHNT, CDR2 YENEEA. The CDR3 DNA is TGTGCCAGCAGCTCCATAGCTTGGGAGGGCCTGGATGTTACGCAGTATTTT. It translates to CASSSIAWEGLDVTQYF.

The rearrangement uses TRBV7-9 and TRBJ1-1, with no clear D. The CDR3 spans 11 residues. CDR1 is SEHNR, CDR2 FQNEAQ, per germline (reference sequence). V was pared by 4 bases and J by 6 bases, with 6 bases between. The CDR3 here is CASSSTPEAFF. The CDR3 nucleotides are TGTGCCAGCAGCTCCACCCCTGAAGCTTTCTTT.

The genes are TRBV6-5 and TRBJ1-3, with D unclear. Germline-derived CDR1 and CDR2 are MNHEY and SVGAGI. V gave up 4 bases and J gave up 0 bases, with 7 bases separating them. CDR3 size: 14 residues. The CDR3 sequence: CASSSPGSGNTIYF. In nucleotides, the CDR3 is TGTGCCAGCAGTTCCCCAGGCTCTGGAAACACCATATATTTT.

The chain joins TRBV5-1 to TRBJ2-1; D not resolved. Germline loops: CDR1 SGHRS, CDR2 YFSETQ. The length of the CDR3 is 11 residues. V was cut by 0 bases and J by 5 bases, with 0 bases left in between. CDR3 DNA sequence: TGCGCCAGCAGCTTGGACAATGAGCAGTTCTTC. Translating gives CASSLDNEQFF.

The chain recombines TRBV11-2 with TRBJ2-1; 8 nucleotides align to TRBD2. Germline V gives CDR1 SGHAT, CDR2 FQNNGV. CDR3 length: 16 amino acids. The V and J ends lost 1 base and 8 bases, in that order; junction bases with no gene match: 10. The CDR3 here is CASSLGLREVGDEQFF. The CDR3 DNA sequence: TGTGCCAGCAGCTTAGGGTTGCGGGAGGTCGGGGATGAGCAGTTCTTC. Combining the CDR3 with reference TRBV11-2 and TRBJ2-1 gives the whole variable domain EAGVAQSPRYKIIEKRQSVAFWCNPISGHATLYWYQQILGQGPKLLIQFQNNGVVDDSQLPKDRFSAERLKGVDSTLKIQPAKLEDSAVYLCASSLGLREVGDEQFFGPGTRLTVL.

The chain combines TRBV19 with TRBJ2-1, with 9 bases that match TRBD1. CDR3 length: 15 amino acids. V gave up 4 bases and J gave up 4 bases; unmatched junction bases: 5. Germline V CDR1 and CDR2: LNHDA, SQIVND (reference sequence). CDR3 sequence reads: CASSRGTGQYNEQFF. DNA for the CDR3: TGTGCCAGTAGTAGAGGGACAGGGCAGTACAATGAGCAGTTCTTC.

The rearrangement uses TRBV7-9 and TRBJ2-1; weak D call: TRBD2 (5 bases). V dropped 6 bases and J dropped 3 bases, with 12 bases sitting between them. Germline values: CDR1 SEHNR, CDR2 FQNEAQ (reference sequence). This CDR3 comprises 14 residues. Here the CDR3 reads CASRHAGDYNEQFF. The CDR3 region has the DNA TGTGCCAGCAGGCACGCCGGGGACTACAATGAGCAGTTCTTC.